These 29 T cell receptor beta chains were all obtained from the same sample, sequenced in a study of CD8 T cells in ankylosing spondylitis. Study-level results: Typical of ankylosing spondylitis blood, it appeared, was a TCR beta motif of under 10 highly homologous variants.

Antigens of these TCRs are unknown. TCRdb analysed the 5' RACE reads with MiXCR anew, one entry per CDR3 protein. The sample includes around 490,000 distinct CDR3 sequences, roughly 5.2% of them seen just once. The sequenced sample was blood, either unsorted or a sorted T cell fraction (not recorded which). The receptors shown here come from a male donor with ankylosing spondylitis.

This clonotype showed up many times. The V and J genes are TRBV6-6 and TRBJ2-1, with a possible D match to TRBD2 (6 bases). Germline V lookup: CDR1 MNHNY, CDR2 SVGAGI (reference sequence). Trimming took off 2 bases at V and 10 bases at J, with 9 bases between the two ends. This CDR3 has 12 residues. CDR3 bases: TGTGCCAGCAGTTACGTTGGAGGGGAGCAGTTCTTC. Its translation is CASSYVGGEQFF.

The chain joins TRBV11-2 to TRBJ2-5; TRBD2 is a possible D gene (6 bases). Germline V gives CDR1 SGHAT, CDR2 FQNNGV. The CDR3 covers 18 residues. Trimming took off 5 bases at V and 3 bases at J, with 25 bases between the two ends. DNA for the CDR3: TGTGCCAGCAGCCAGACTAGAGGTGCAAACAGAAACGAAGAGACCCAGTACTTC. This sequence encodes CASSQTRGANRNEETQYF. The whole variable domain, filled in from reference TRBV11-2 and TRBJ2-5, reads EAGVAQSPRYKIIEKRQSVAFWCNPISGHATLYWYQQILGQGPKLLIQFQNNGVVDDSQLPKDRFSAERLKGVDSTLKIQPAKLEDSAVYLCASSQTRGANRNEETQYFGPGTRLLVL.

This clonotype was observed at least ten times. The rearrangement links TRBV20-1 to TRBJ2-7, with D possibly being TRBD2 (6 bases). In germline, CDR1 is DFQATT, CDR2 SNEGSKA (reference sequence). V was cut by 5 bases and J by 2 bases, with 10 bases left in between. The CDR3 spans 12 residues. DNA for the CDR3: TGCAGTGCTTACTGGGGGGCCTACGAGCAGTACTTC. Translated: CSAYWGAYEQYF.

This chain links TRBV3-1 with TRBJ1-5; a weak D match, TRBD1 (5 bases). CDR3 length: 12 amino acids. Germline V gene data show CDR1 as LGHDT and CDR2 as YNNKEL (reference sequence). The V end lost 9 bases, the J end lost 6 bases, and 12 bases lay between the germline ends. CDR3 in DNA: TGTGCCAGTGGGGTAGGGGTTCAGCCCCAGCATTTT. Encoded protein: CASGVGVQPQHF.

This clonotype was observed many times. This chain links TRBV13 with TRBJ2-1; 14 nucleotides agree with TRBD2. J gave up 8 bases and V 3 bases, and 3 bases lay outside the gene matches. The CDR3 is 15 amino acids. Germline CDR1 is PRHDT and CDR2 is FYEKMQ (reference sequence). As DNA, the CDR3 is TGTGCCAGCAGCTTGGGACTAGCGGGAGTTTATGAGCAGTTCTTC. Amino acids: CASSLGLAGVYEQFF.

V and J are TRBV7-2 and TRBJ2-3; D not certain. The CDR3 contains 16 residues. CDR1 and CDR2 (germline): SGHTA, FQGNSA. Trimming shortened V by 2 bases and J by 2 bases, and 14 bases separated the two germline ends. CDR3 DNA sequence: TGTGCCAGCAGCTTATTCGCTCGGACCCCCACAGATACGCAGTATTTT. Protein product: CASSLFARTPTDTQYF.

In regard to this clonotype: This may be a read error: a much more frequent sequence differs by one nucleotide. The rearrangement uses TRBV4-3 and TRBJ2-7, with 8 bases identical to TRBD1. Germline V lookup: CDR1 LGHNA, CDR2 YSLEER. The CDR3 length is 15 residues. V was clipped by 4 bases and J by 5 bases; unmatched bases: 10. CDR3 residues: CASSRASGTGNEQYF. CDR3 coding DNA: TGCGCCAGCAGCCGAGCGTCCGGGACAGGTAACGAGCAGTACTTC.

This clonotype occurred many times. The chain has TRBV5-1 and TRBJ2-5; 7 bases line up with TRBD1. CDR3 length equals 13 residues. After removal of 4 bases from V and 4 bases from J, the junction contained 4 bases not matched to a gene. Looked up from germline, CDR1 is SGHRS and CDR2 is YFSETQ. The CDR3 sequence: CASSQQGRETQYF. CDR3 in DNA: TGCGCCAGCAGCCAACAGGGGAGAGAGACCCAGTACTTC.

There are many counts of this clonotype. The chain combines TRBV5-1 with TRBJ2-3, with 7 bases lining up with TRBD2. The germline CDR1 and CDR2 sequences are SGHRS and YFSETQ. The junction had 5 bases not matched to a gene; V was cut back by 2 bases and J by 5 bases. This CDR3 comprises 14 residues. The CDR3 nucleotides read TGCGCCAGCAGCTTAGGGGACTACCAAGATACGCAGTATTTT. Amino acid sequence: CASSLGDYQDTQYF.

This clonotype was counted ten times or more. The chain has TRBV7-9 and TRBJ1-1, with D possibly TRBD1 on 6 matching bases. Germline values: CDR1 SEHNR, CDR2 FQNEAQ (reference sequence). The CDR3 extends over 16 amino acids. Trimming shortened V by 1 base and J by 4 bases, and 16 bases separated the two germline ends. DNA of the CDR3: TGTGCCAGCAGCTTAGGGGGCGGGGGGCTCGGCACTGAAGCTTTCTTT. Its protein is CASSLGGGGLGTEAFF.

This clonotype was counted ten times or more. V and J are TRBV6-6 and TRBJ1-1; 8 bases are a match to TRBD1. CDR1 MNHNY and CDR2 SVGAGI come from the germline V gene (reference sequence). The CDR3 sequence is 13 residues long. The CDR3, as DNA: TGTTGCGGAACGACAGGGGAGAACACTGAAGCTTTCTTT. Translated, it gives CCGTTGENTEAFF.

This clonotype occurred many times. The gene calls are TRBV4-3 and TRBJ2-3; perhaps TRBD1 as D (6 bases). Germline CDR1 is LGHNA and CDR2 is YSLEER. Trimming shortened V by 0 bases and J by 2 bases, and 9 bases separated the two germline ends. The CDR3 has 15 residues. In DNA, the CDR3 is TGCGCCAGCAGCCAAGACAGGGGATTCACAGATACGCAGTATTTT. Its protein is CASSQDRGFTDTQYF.

This clonotype was seen repeatedly, ten times or more. The gene calls are TRBV4-3 and TRBJ1-4; D gene unclear. Germline lookup yields CDR1 LGHNA and CDR2 YSLEER. There are 15 residues in the CDR3. V dropped 4 bases and J dropped 6 bases, with 15 bases sitting between them. In nucleotides, the CDR3 is TGCGCCAGCAGCCGACATGGGTACGTCGATGAAAAACTGTTTTTT. It yields the protein CASSRHGYVDEKLFF.

This clonotype was counted ten times or more. This rearrangement joins TRBV20-1 to TRBJ2-7; 8 bases fit TRBD1. Germline V gene lookup returns CDR1 DFQATT and CDR2 SNEGSKA (reference sequence). This CDR3 has 14 residues. The trim removed 3 bases at V and 3 bases at J, leaving 7 bases unmatched. CDR3 sequence reads: CSASDPGGNYEQYF. Written as DNA, the CDR3 is TGCAGTGCTAGTGATCCAGGGGGCAACTACGAGCAGTACTTC.

Many counts were recorded for this clonotype. This chain joins TRBV12-3 or TRBV12-4 and TRBJ2-7; 7 bases are shared with TRBD1. The V and J ends lost 5 bases and 8 bases, in that order; junction bases with no gene match: 12. This CDR3 region has 14 residues. Here the CDR3 reads CASSAWDTGDKQYF. DNA for the CDR3: TGTGCCAGCAGTGCCTGGGATACAGGGGACAAGCAGTACTTC.

In its sample, this clonotype was seen many times. The chain joins TRBV6-5 to TRBJ2-2; D possibly corresponds to TRBD1 (6 bases). This CDR3 contains 14 residues. Trimming removed 5 bases at V and 5 bases at J, with 12 bases between. CDR1 is MNHEY, CDR2 SVGAGI, per germline. The CDR3 loop is CASSHQGRTGELFF. CDR3 nucleotide sequence: TGTGCCAGCAGTCACCAGGGGCGGACCGGGGAGCTGTTTTTT.

This clonotype occurred many times. The chain couples TRBV5-1 to TRBJ1-2, with 10 bases aligning to TRBD1. Trimming at V came to 4 bases and at J to 4 bases, leaving 7 bases not matched to a gene. The CDR3 sequence is 15 residues long. Per the germline V gene, CDR1 is SGHRS and CDR2 is YFSETQ. CDR3 loop: CASSAQDRGSYGYTF. In DNA, the CDR3 is TGCGCCAGCAGCGCCCAGGACAGGGGGAGCTATGGCTACACCTTC. The complete variable domain, with remaining parts taken from reference TRBV5-1 and TRBJ1-2, reads KAGVTQTPRYLIKTRGQQVTLSCSPISGHRSVSWYQQTPGQGLQFLFEYFSETQRNKGNFPGRFSGRQFSNSRSEMNVSTLELGDSALYLCASSAQDRGSYGYTFGSGTRLTVV.

This clonotype occurred many times. V is TRBV9 and J is TRBJ2-1; TRBD2 aligns across 13 bases. The germline CDR1 and CDR2 sequences are SGDLS and YYNGEE. CDR3 size: 16 residues. J gave up 9 bases and V 4 bases, and 10 bases lay outside the gene matches. Here the CDR3 DNA reads TGTGCCAGCAGCCCCTGGACTAGCGGGAGCACCGGTGAGCAGTTCTTC. Translation gives CASSPWTSGSTGEQFF.

The sample holds many counts of this clonotype. This CDR3 is CSVGLRNTEAFF. Here the CDR3 DNA reads TGCAGCGTTGGATTGAGAAACACTGAAGCTTTCTTT. The chain recombines TRBV29-1 with TRBJ1-1; no clear D. Trimming cost V 4 bases and J 2 bases, with 8 bases left between them. The germline CDR1 and CDR2 sequences are SQVTM and ANQGSEA. This CDR3 has 12 residues.

This clonotype was found many times. The V call is TRBV4-2, the J call TRBJ2-2; TRBD1 matches at 9 bases. Germline V lookup: CDR1 LGHNA, CDR2 YNFKEQ. V shed 9 bases and J 5 bases; nucleotides not matched to a gene: 7. The CDR3 contains 14 residues. The DNA of the CDR3 is TGTGCCAGTAAAGGACAGGGGATGACCGGGGAGCTGTTTTTT. Encoded protein: CASKGQGMTGELFF.

This clonotype was picked up many times. The chain carries TRBV24-1 and TRBJ2-1; 9 bases line up with TRBD2. The CDR3 spans 15 residues. The V and J ends lost 5 bases and 2 bases, in that order; junction bases with no gene match: 3. In germline, CDR1 is KGHDR, CDR2 SFDVKD. The CDR3 reads CATSASGNAYNEQFF. The DNA for the CDR3 is TGTGCCACCAGTGCTAGCGGGAATGCCTACAATGAGCAGTTCTTC.

This clonotype was seen ten or more times. The chain is built from TRBV5-1 and TRBJ1-3; weak D call: TRBD1 (5 bases). Deletions cut 5 bases from V and 4 bases from J, with 10 bases between. In germline, CDR1 is SGHRS, CDR2 YFSETQ. This CDR3 is 13 amino acids long. CDR3 sequence: CASRGVGGNTIYF. The CDR3 region has the DNA TGCGCCAGCAGAGGGGTCGGCGGAAACACCATATATTTT.

This clonotype was seen ten or more times. V and J are TRBV6-1 and TRBJ2-3; 10 positions match TRBD1. CDR1 is MNHNS and CDR2 is SASEGT in the germline V gene. This CDR3 is built from 15 residues. With V trimmed by 6 bases and J by 2 bases, 5 bases remained unmatched. CDR3 DNA sequence: TGTGCCAGCAGATCGGGACAGGGGTTCACAGATACGCAGTATTTT. As protein: CASRSGQGFTDTQYF.

In this sample, this clonotype turned up many times. The chain is built from TRBV4-2 and TRBJ2-3; TRBD2 aligns across 9 bases. CDR1 is LGHNA, CDR2 YNFKEQ, per germline. Trimming took 4 bases from V and 1 from J; bases not matched to a gene: 6. The CDR3 covers 16 residues. CDR3 sequence reads: CASSLLSGSGTDTQYF. CDR3 nucleotide sequence: TGTGCCAGCAGCCTACTTAGCGGGAGCGGCACAGATACGCAGTATTTT.

This clonotype was detected ten times or more. The chain uses TRBV20-1 and TRBJ2-5; 7 nucleotides align to TRBD2. Germline V gene lookup returns CDR1 DFQATT and CDR2 SNEGSKA (reference sequence). The CDR3 is 14 residues long. Trimming removed 2 bases from V and 4 bases from J; junction bases left unmatched: 7. The chain's CDR3 is CSARRGGRSETQYF. The CDR3 DNA reads TGCAGTGCTAGAAGAGGCGGGAGATCAGAGACCCAGTACTTC.

This clonotype was detected many times. The rearrangement uses TRBV20-1 and TRBJ2-3; D assignment may be TRBD1 or TRBD2 (5 bases each). The CDR3 has 15 amino acids. The V and J ends lost 0 bases and 3 bases respectively, with 13 bases between them. Germline loops: CDR1 DFQATT, CDR2 SNEGSKA (reference sequence). This CDR3 is CSARDVEGLTDTQYF. The CDR3, as DNA: TGCAGTGCTAGAGATGTTGAGGGGTTGACAGATACGCAGTATTTT.

This clonotype was recorded many times. The rearrangement joins TRBV4-3 to TRBJ2-7; 8 bases are a match to TRBD2. Trimming at V came to 1 base and at J to 2 bases, leaving 7 bases not matched to a gene. There are 16 residues in the CDR3. Germline values: CDR1 LGHNA, CDR2 YSLEER. CDR3 protein: CASSQGGLASPYEQYF. The CDR3 nucleotides are TGCGCCAGCAGCCAAGGTGGACTAGCCTCTCCCTACGAGCAGTACTTC.

This clonotype was counted ten times or more. The chain couples TRBV20-1 to TRBJ2-3; no reliable D call. Germline V gene lookup returns CDR1 DFQATT and CDR2 SNEGSKA (reference sequence). The CDR3 totals 15 residues. V was shortened by 3 bases and J by 0 bases, with 13 bases between the two germline ends. The CDR3 DNA is TGCAGTGCTAGTGTGAGGACCCACAGCACAGATACGCAGTATTTT. Its protein is CSASVRTHSTDTQYF.

This clonotype came up many times. The CDR3 region is CASSLGARNDETQYF. The CDR3 bases are TGTGCCAGCAGTTTAGGAGCCAGGAATGATGAGACCCAGTACTTC. This chain links TRBV28 with TRBJ2-5; D unresolved. Germline V gives CDR1 MDHEN, CDR2 SYDVKM. V was cut by 2 bases and J by 5 bases, with 15 bases left in between. This CDR3 is 15 amino acids long. The full variable domain, rest sourced from reference TRBV28 and TRBJ2-5, is DVKVTQSSRYLVKRTGEKVFLECVQDMDHENMFWYRQDPGLGLRLIYFSYDVKMKEKGDIPEGYSVSREKKERFSLILESASTNQTSMYLCASSLGARNDETQYFGPGTRLLVL.